This T cell receptor (beta chain) was documented in a study of blood T cell repertoires in COVID-19. Study-level background: Italy, Spain and the United States were the sources of the convalescent and acute COVID-19 samples. T cells, B-cell-depleted T cells, or PBMCs supplied cDNA or gDNA.

Germline V gene lookup returns CDR1 SGHRS and CDR2 YFSETQ. The junction had 5 bases not matched to a gene; V was cut back by 4 bases and J by 2 bases. CDR3 size: 14 residues. In the authors' methods: Estimated nucleated cell counts came from reference gene primer amplification. Here immunoSEQ multiplex PCR was the method, and the copy in TCRdb shows in-frame clones only, minus some. V and J calls and clone size follow that table, whereas D and trimming were derived from the DNA. The sample lists 50,000 to 60,000 clones, 75% to 85% occurring once. This sequence was found in a man aged 40-49 years with acute or convalescent COVID-19. Material for sequencing was peripheral blood. The genes are TRBV5-1 and TRBJ2-5; 7 bases line up with TRBD2. The CDR3, as DNA: TGCGCCAGCAGCCTGGGGGACTATCAAGAGACCCAGTACTTC. Amino acid sequence: CASSLGDYQETQYF.